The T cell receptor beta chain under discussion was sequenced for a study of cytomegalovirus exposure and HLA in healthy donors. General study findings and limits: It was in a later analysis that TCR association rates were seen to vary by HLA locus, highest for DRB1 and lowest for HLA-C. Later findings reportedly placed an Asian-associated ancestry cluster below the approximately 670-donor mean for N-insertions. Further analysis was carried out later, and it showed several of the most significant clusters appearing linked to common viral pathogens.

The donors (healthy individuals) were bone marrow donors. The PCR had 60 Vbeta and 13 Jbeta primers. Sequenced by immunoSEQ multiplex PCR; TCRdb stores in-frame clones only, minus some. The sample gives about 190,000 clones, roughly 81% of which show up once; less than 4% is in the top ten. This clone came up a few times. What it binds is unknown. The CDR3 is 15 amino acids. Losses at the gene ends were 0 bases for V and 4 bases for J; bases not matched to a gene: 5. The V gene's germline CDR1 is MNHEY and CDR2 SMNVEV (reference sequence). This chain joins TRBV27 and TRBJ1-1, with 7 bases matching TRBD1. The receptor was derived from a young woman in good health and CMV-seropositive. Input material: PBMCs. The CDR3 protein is CASSLSGTVFTEAFF. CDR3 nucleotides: TGTGCCAGCAGTTTATCTGGGACAGTCTTCACTGAAGCTTTCTTT.